This TCR beta chain was captured by sequencing in a study of OX40 agonist ivuxolimab in advanced cancers. Unmatched junction bases numbered 5, after V lost 5 bases and J lost 1 base. Per the germline V gene, CDR1 is SGHRS and CDR2 is YFSETQ. This CDR3 has 15 amino acids. Data came from immunoSEQ multiplex PCR; TCRdb stores just in-frame clones and leaves some out. In the table there are about 65,000 clones, approximately 89% of which are singletons. The origin of this receptor is an adult with an advanced solid tumor such as melanoma, head and neck, liver or kidney cancer. The sequences come from CD4+ or CD8+ T cells sorted from blood, collected in a trial of the OX40 agonist ivuxolimab. The chain combines TRBV5-1 with TRBJ2-3; 9 bases line up with TRBD1. In nucleotides, the CDR3 is TGCGCCAGCAGACAGGGGGACAGGGGCACAGATACGCAGTATTTT. This encodes CASRQGDRGTDTQYF.